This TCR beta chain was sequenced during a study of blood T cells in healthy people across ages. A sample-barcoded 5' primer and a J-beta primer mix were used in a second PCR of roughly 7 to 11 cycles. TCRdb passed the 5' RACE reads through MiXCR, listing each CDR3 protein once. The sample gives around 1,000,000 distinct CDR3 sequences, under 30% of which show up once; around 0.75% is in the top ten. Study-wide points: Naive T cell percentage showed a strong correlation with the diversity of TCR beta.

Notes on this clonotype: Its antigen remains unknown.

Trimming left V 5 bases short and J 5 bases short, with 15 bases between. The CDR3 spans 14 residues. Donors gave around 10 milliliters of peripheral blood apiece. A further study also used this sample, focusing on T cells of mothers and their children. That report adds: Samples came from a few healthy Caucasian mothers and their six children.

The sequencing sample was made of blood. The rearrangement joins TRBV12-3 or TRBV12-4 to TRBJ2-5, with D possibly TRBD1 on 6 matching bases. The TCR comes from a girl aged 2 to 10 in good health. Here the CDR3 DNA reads TGTGCCAGCAGTCCCCCAGGGGCTGTGGAGACCCAGTACTTC. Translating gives CASSPPGAVETQYF.